This T cell receptor (beta chain) was sequenced in a study of read filtering for tumor transcriptome and immune sequencing. About the research overall: R-ISS stage counts were 8 or 9 for I, 15 to 20 for II, more than 5 for III.

The CDR3 has 13 residues. Looked up from germline, CDR1 is SQVTM and CDR2 is ANQGSEA. V was pared by 6 bases and J by 6 bases, with 5 bases of the junction left unmatched. This library used roughly 370 ng RNA and molecular barcoded adaptors spanning alpha/delta and beta/gamma chains. Each CDR3 protein gets one entry after TCRdb re-called the reads with MiXCR. The table includes roughly 90,000 distinct CDR3 sequences, around an eighth detected once. This chain joins TRBV29-1 and TRBJ2-7; TRBD2 agrees at 13 bases. This clonotype was sampled from a donor at least 40 years old with multiple myeloma. The sample taken for sequencing was a population of CD138-negative cells sorted from bone marrow. CDR3 protein: CSVGGLAGAEQYF. CDR3 nucleotide sequence: TGCAGCGTAGGAGGACTAGCGGGAGCCGAGCAGTACTTC.